This T cell receptor beta chain was sequenced for a study of tumor and adjacent non-tumor tissue in lung cancer. Whole-study context: On average, productive TCRbeta reads reached 4 million to 5 million per sample.

A modified ARM-PCR protocol with three rounds of nested PCR amplified TCRbeta. TCRdb re-called the multiplex PCR reads through MiXCR, storing one row per CDR3 protein. The top ten clones hold around 9.5% of a sample with tens of thousands of distinct CDR3 sequences, around 77% of them seen once. The ends lost 6 bases at V and 10 bases at J; junction bases unmatched: 10. The CDR3 totals 15 residues. RNA was extracted from bulk tissue without any cell sorting. Newly diagnosed lung cancer patients had thoracic surgery in China, August–late 2014, without prior chemotherapy. This clonotype has a single count.

The chain combines TRBV12-3 or TRBV12-4 with TRBJ2-1; the match to TRBD2 covers 12 bases. This TCR was sampled from a woman aged 40 to 50 with non-small cell lung cancer. The sample consisted of lung tumor tissue. For the CDR3, the DNA is TGTGCCAGCAGCTCTACTAGCGGGAGGCCCAGGGAGCAGTTCTTC. The encoded protein is CASSSTSGRPREQFF.